The TCR beta chain under discussion was sequenced for a study of CD8+CD57+ T cells in acquired aplastic anemia. Study at large: Isolated CD4+ and CD8+ cells, once sorted, yielded DNA averaging around 3.1 ug.

For CDR3 and TCR beta VDJ profiling, genomic DNA was the template used. Each CDR3 protein gets one entry after TCRdb re-called the reads with MiXCR. The table records around 150,000 distinct CDR3 sequences, less than 60% of them present only once. CD8+CD57+ cell expansion had been shown by flow cytometry in patients chosen for sequencing. In all patients, the disease was severe acquired aplastic anemia. Ten or more counts support this clonotype. CDR1 and CDR2 from the germline V gene are SEHNR and FQNEAQ (reference sequence). V lost 5 bases, J lost 8 bases, and 12 bases lay in between. The CDR3 has 13 amino acids.

The sequence derives from a human donor with aplastic anemia. V gene TRBV7-9 combines with J gene TRBJ2-2; possibly TRBD2 for D (6 bases). Specimen: sorted CD4+, CD8+, or CD8+CD57+ T cells (not recorded which) from PBMCs. The CDR3 loop reads CASSLQAGGELFF. In DNA, the CDR3 is TGTGCCAGCAGCCTACAAGCGGGTGGGGAGCTGTTTTTT.